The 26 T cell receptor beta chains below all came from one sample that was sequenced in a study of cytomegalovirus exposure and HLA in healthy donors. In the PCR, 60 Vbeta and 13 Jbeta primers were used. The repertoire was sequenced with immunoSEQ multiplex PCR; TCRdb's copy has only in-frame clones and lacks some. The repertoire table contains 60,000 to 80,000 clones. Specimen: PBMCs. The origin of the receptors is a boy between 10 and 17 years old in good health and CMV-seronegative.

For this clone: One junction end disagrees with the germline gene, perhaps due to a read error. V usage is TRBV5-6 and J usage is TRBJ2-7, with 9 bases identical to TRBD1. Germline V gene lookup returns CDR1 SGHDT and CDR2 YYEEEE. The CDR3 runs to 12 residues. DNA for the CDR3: TGTGCCAGCAGCTTGTTCCGGGACAGGGCCTTCTTC. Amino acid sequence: CASSLFRDRAFF.

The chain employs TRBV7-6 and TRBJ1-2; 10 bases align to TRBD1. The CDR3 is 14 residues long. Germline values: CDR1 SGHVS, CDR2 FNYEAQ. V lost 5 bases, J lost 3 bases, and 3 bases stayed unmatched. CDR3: CASSVGTGDYGYTF. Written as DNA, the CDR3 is TGTGCCAGCAGCGTCGGGACAGGGGACTATGGCTACACCTTC.

The CDR3 loop is CAISVGGGGETQYF. In nucleotides, the CDR3 is TGTGCCATCAGTGTGGGGGGTGGTGGAGAGACCCAGTACTTC. This chain joins TRBV10-3 and TRBJ2-5; D is perhaps TRBD2 (6 bases). Germline V gene sequence: CDR1 ENHRY, CDR2 SYGVKD. The CDR3 is 14 residues long. Trimming removed 4 bases at V and 4 bases at J, with 13 bases between.

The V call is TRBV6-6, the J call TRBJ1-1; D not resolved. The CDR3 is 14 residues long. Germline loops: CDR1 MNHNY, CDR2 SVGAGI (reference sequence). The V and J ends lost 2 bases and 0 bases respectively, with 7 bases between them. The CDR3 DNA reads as TGTGCCAGCAGTTACCTACAGATGAACACTGAAGCTTTCTTT. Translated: CASSYLQMNTEAFF.

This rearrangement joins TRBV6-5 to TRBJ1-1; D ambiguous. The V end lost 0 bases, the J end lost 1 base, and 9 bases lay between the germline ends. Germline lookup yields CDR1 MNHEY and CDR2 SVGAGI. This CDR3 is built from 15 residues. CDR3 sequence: CASSYSLYPNTEAFF. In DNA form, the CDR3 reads TGTGCCAGCAGTTACTCCCTATACCCGAACACTGAAGCTTTCTTT.

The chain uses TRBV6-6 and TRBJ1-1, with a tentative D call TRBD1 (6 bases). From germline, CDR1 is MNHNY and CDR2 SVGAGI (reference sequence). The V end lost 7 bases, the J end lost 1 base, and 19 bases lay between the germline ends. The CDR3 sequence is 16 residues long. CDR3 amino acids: CASTPSGAYQNTEAFF. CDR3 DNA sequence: TGTGCCAGCACCCCCTCAGGGGCGTACCAGAACACTGAAGCTTTCTTT.

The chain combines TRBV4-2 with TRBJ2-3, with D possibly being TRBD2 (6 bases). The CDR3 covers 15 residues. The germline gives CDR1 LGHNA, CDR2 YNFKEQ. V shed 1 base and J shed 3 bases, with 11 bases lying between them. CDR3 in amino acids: CASSQVGSGTDTQYF. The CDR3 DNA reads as TGTGCCAGCAGCCAAGTAGGTAGCGGAACAGATACGCAGTATTTT.

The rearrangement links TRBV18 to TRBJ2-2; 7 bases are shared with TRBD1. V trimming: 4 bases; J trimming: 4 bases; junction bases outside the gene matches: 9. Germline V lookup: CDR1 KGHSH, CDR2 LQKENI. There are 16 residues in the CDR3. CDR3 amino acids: CASSLRQGSSTGELFF. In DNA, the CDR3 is TGTGCCAGCTCACTGAGACAGGGCTCAAGCACCGGGGAGCTGTTTTTT.

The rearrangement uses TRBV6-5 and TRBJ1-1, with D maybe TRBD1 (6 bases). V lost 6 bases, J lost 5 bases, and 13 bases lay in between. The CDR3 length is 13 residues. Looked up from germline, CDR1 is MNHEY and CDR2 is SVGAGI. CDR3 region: CASSEQGRTEAFF. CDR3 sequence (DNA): TGTGCCAGCAGCGAACAGGGTAGGACTGAAGCTTTCTTT.

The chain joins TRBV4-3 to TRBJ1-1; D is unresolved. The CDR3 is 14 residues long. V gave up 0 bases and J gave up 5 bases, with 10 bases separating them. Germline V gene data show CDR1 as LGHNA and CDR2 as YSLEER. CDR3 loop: CASSQEFPGTEAFF. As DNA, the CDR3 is TGCGCCAGCAGCCAAGAATTTCCGGGGACTGAAGCTTTCTTT.

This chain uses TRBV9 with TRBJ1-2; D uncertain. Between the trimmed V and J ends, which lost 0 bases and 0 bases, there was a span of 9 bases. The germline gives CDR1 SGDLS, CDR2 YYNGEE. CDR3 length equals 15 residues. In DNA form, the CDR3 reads TGTGCCAGCAGCGTAGGAGGGAACCCTAACTATGGCTACACCTTC. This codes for CASSVGGNPNYGYTF. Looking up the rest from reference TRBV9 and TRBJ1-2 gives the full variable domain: DSGVTQTPKHLITATGQRVTLRCSPRSGDLSVYWYQQSLDQGLQFLIQYYNGEERAKGNILERFSAQQFPDLHSELNLSSLELGDSALYFCASSVGGNPNYGYTFGSGTRLTVV.

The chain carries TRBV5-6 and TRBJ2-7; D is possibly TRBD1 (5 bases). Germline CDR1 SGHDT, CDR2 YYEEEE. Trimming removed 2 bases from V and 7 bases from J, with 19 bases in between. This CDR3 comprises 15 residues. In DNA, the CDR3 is TGTGCCAGCAGCTTATCCTTCTCAATGGGGCGAGAGCAGTACTTC. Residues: CASSLSFSMGREQYF. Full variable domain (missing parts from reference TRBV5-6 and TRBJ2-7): DAGVTQSPTHLIKTRGQQVTLRCSPKSGHDTVSWYQQALGQGPQFIFQYYEEEERQRGNFPDRFSGHQFPNYSSELNVNALLLGDSALYLCASSLSFSMGREQYFGPGTRLTVT.

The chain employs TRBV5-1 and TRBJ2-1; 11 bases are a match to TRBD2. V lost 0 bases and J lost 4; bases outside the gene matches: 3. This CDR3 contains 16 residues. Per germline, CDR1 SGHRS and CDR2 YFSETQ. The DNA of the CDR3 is TGCGCCAGCAGCTTGGAGGGACTAGCGGAGTACAATGAGCAGTTCTTC. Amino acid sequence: CASSLEGLAEYNEQFF. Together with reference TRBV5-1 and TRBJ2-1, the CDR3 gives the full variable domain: KAGVTQTPRYLIKTRGQQVTLSCSPISGHRSVSWYQQTPGQGLQFLFEYFSETQRNKGNFPGRFSGRQFSNSRSEMNVSTLELGDSALYLCASSLEGLAEYNEQFFGPGTRLTVL.

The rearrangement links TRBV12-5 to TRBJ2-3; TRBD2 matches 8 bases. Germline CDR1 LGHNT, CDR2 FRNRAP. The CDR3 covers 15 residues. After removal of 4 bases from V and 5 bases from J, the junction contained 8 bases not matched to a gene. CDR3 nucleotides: TGTGCTAGTGGTTGGGGTAGCGGGGTGGGAGATACGCAGTATTTT. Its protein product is CASGWGSGVGDTQYF.

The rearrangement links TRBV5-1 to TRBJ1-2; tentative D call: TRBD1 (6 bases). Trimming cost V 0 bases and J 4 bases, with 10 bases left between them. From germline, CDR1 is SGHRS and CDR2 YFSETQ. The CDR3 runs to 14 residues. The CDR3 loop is CASSLEDRSYGYTF. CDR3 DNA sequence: TGCGCCAGCAGCTTGGAGGACAGAAGCTATGGCTACACCTTC. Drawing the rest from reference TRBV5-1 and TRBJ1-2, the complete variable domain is KAGVTQTPRYLIKTRGQQVTLSCSPISGHRSVSWYQQTPGQGLQFLFEYFSETQRNKGNFPGRFSGRQFSNSRSEMNVSTLELGDSALYLCASSLEDRSYGYTFGSGTRLTVV.

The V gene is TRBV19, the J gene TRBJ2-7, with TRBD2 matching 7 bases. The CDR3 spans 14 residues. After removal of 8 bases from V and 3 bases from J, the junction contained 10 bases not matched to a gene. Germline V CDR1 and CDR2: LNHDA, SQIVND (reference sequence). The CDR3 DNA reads TGTGCCAGTGACAGCGGGGCGGGGTTCTACGAGCAGTACTTC. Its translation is CASDSGAGFYEQYF.

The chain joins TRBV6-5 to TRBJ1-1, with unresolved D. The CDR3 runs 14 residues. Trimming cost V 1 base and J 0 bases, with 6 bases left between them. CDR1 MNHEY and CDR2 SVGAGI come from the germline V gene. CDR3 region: CASSYLAVNTEAFF. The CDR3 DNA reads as TGTGCCAGCAGTTACTTGGCGGTGAACACTGAAGCTTTCTTT.

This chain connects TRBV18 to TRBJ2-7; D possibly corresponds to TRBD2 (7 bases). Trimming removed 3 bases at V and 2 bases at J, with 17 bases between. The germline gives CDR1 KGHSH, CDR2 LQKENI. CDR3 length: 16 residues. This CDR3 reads CASSPGGGGGAYEQYF. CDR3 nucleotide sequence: TGTGCCAGCTCACCGGGCGGTGGCGGGGGCGCCTACGAGCAGTACTTC.

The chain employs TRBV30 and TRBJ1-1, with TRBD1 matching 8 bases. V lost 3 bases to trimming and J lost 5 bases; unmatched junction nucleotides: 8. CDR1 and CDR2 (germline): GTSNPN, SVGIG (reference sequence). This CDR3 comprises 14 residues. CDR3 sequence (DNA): TGTGCCTGGAGCTTACAGGGGGTAGGGACTGAAGCTTTCTTT. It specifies CAWSLQGVGTEAFF.

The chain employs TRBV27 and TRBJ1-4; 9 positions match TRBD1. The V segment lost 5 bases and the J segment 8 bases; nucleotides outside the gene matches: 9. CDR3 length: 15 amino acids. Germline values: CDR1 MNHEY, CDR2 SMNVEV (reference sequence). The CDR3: CASSPTGGGWEKLFF. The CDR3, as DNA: TGTGCCAGCAGTCCCACAGGGGGCGGGTGGGAAAAACTGTTTTTT.

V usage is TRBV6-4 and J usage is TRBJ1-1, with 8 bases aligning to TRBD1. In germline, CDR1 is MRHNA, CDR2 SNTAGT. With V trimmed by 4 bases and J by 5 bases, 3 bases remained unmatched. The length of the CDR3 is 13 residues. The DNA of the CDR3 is TGTGCCAGCAGTGTCCGGACAGGGACTGAAGCTTTCTTT. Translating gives CASSVRTGTEAFF.

This chain's CDR3 is CASTRTAANTEAFF. DNA of the CDR3: TGTGCCAGCACGCGTACAGCAGCAAACACTGAAGCTTTCTTT. The chain joins TRBV5-4 to TRBJ1-1; no reliable D call. Deletions cut 6 bases from V and 2 bases from J, with 14 bases between. Germline lookup yields CDR1 SGHNT and CDR2 YYREEE (reference sequence). The CDR3 runs 14 residues.

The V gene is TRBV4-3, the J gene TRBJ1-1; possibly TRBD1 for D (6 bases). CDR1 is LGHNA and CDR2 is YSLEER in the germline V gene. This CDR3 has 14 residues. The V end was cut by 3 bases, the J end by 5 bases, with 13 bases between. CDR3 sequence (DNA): TGCGCCAGCAGCCAGGTACAGGGATCGACTGAAGCTTTCTTT. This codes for CASSQVQGSTEAFF.

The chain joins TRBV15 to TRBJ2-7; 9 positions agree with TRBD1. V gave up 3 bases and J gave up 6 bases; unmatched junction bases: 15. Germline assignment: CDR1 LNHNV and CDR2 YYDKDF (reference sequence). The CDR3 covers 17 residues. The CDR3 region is CATSSYGHRGLTGEQYF. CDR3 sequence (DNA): TGTGCCACCAGCAGCTACGGACACAGGGGGCTTACAGGCGAGCAGTACTTC. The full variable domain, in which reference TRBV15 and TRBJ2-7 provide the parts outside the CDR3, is DAMVIQNPRYQVTQFGKPVTLSCSQTLNHNVMYWYQQKSSQAPKLLFHYYDKDFNNEADTPDNFQSRRPNTSFCFLDIRSPGLGDTAMYLCATSSYGHRGLTGEQYFGPGTRLTVT.

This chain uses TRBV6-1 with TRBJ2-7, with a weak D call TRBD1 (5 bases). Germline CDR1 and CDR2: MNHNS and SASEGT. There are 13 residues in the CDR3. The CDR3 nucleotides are TGTGCTACCAAAGGGGCTAGCTCCTACGAGCAGTACTTC. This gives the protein CATKGASSYEQYF.

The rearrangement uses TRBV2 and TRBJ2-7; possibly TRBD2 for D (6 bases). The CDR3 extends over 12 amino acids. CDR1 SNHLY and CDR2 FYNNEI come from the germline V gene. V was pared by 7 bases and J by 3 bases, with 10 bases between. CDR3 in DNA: TGTGCCAGCAAACTGGAGGGCTACGAGCAGTACTTC. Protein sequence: CASKLEGYEQYF.